The 14 T cell receptor beta chains given below trace back to one sample, sequenced in a study of Ad26.COV2.S vaccination and SARS-CoV-2 variants. As to treatment: some 20 received Ad26.COV2.S at low or high dose, single or two shots; five or six received placebo; per-sample allocation not given. Day 63 after the first vaccine or placebo injection was the time point for sampling. Repertoires were generated with immunoSEQ multiplex PCR, while TCRdb's copy carries only in-frame clones and drops some. The profile shows roughly 380,000 clones, 85% to 90% of them singletons. The sample here was peripheral blood, taken in a trial of Ad26.COV2.S vaccine versus placebo. The origin of the receptors is a person aged 18-60 years who received the Ad26.COV2.S COVID-19 vaccine or a placebo.

V is TRBV19 and J is TRBJ2-7; D might be TRBD1 (5 bases). CDR1 is LNHDA and CDR2 is SQIVND in the germline V gene (reference sequence). This CDR3 contains 16 residues. V was trimmed by 3 bases and J by 0 bases, leaving 15 bases between them. The CDR3, as DNA: TGTGCCAGTAGTATCTTCGGACACGCGAGCTCCTACGAGCAGTACTTC. It yields the protein CASSIFGHASSYEQYF. The full variable domain, rest sourced from reference TRBV19 and TRBJ2-7, is DGGITQSPKYLFRKEGQNVTLSCEQNLNHDAMYWYRQDPGQGLRLIYYSQIVNDFQKGDIAEGYSVSREKKESFPLTVTSAQKNPTAFYLCASSIFGHASSYEQYFGPGTRLTVT.

This chain joins TRBV10-2 and TRBJ2-6; no firm D call. Germline lookup yields CDR1 WSHSY and CDR2 SAAADI. The CDR3 is 14 residues long. V was shortened by 8 bases and J by 2 bases, with 10 bases between the two germline ends. The CDR3 bases are TGCGCCAGCGGATTGGGAACTGGGGCCAACGTCCTGACTTTC. Translating it yields CASGLGTGANVLTF.

This rearrangement joins TRBV6-5 to TRBJ1-1; D ambiguous. CDR1 is MNHEY, CDR2 SVGAGI, per germline. This CDR3 region has 13 residues. Trimming took 6 bases from V and 3 from J, leaving 11 bases between them. Here the CDR3 reads CASSPGVDTEAFF. CDR3 in DNA: TGTGCCAGCAGCCCCGGGGTTGACACTGAAGCTTTCTTT.

V and J are TRBV6-6 and TRBJ1-6; D unclear. This CDR3 is built from 16 residues. Per germline, CDR1 MNHNY and CDR2 SVGAGI (reference sequence). Trimming left V 6 bases short and J 0 bases short, with 12 bases between. The CDR3, as DNA: TGTGCCAGCAGCCTGGACGGGCACTCCTATAATTCACCCCTCCACTTT. It yields the protein CASSLDGHSYNSPLHF.

J is TRBJ1-5 and V is TRBV28; 9 bases are shared with TRBD1. With 6 bases clipped from V and 5 bases from J, the junction kept 8 bases outside the gene matches. Germline V gene sequence: CDR1 MDHEN, CDR2 SYDVKM. This CDR3 comprises 15 residues. CDR3 coding DNA: TGTGCCAGCAGACGGGACAGGGTGAGTTATCAGCCCCAGCATTTT. Translating gives CASRRDRVSYQPQHF.

This chain uses TRBV7-2 with TRBJ1-3; the D gene is possibly TRBD1 (5 bases). The germline V gene has CDR1 SGHTA and CDR2 FQGNSA. The CDR3 runs 16 residues. V lost 4 bases, J lost 4 bases, and 17 bases lay in between. CDR3 sequence: CASSSSPGTSGNTIYF. The CDR3 DNA reads TGTGCCAGCAGCTCATCGCCAGGGACTTCGGGAAACACCATATATTTT.

This chain uses TRBV20-1 with TRBJ1-2; 7 nucleotides align to TRBD1. With 3 bases clipped from V and 7 bases from J, the junction kept 17 bases outside the gene matches. The CDR3 covers 16 residues. CDR1 and CDR2 (germline): DFQATT, SNEGSKA (reference sequence). The CDR3, as DNA: TGCAGTGCTAGTAAAACCGGGACAGCACTAACAGGTGGCTACACCTTC. It yields the protein CSASKTGTALTGGYTF.

This sequence joins TRBV6-5 and TRBJ1-1; maybe TRBD1 (5 bases). Germline V lookup: CDR1 MNHEY, CDR2 SVGAGI. V lost 7 bases and J lost 10, with 13 bases in between. The CDR3 is made up of 11 amino acids. Here the CDR3 DNA reads TGTGCCAGCAACGGGGGGACCGGAGCTTTCTTT. Translated: CASNGGTGAFF.

This chain links TRBV29-1 with TRBJ1-2, with 9 nucleotides matching TRBD1. V lost 7 bases, J lost 0 bases, and 6 bases stayed unmatched. The CDR3 spans 14 residues. CDR1 and CDR2 (germline): SQVTM, ANQGSEA. The CDR3 spells CSATGGSANYGYTF. In DNA, the CDR3 is TGCAGCGCCACAGGGGGCTCAGCTAACTATGGCTACACCTTC.

This chain links TRBV6-2 or TRBV6-3 with TRBJ1-5; possible D gene TRBD1, 6 bases. The CDR3 is made up of 14 amino acids. V lost 5 bases to trimming and J lost 3 bases, with 11 bases between them. Germline assignment: CDR1 MNHEY and CDR2 SVGEGT. The CDR3 coding sequence is TGTGCCAGCAGTCGGACAGCCAACAATCAGCCCCAGCATTTT. Its protein is CASSRTANNQPQHF.

The chain couples TRBV19 to TRBJ2-7; 10 bases match TRBD1. Trimming cost V 3 bases and J 2 bases; bases outside gene matches: 4. The CDR3 extends over 15 amino acids. CDR1 and CDR2 (germline): LNHDA, SQIVND (reference sequence). The chain's CDR3 is CASSIGTGEAYEQYF. The CDR3 DNA reads as TGTGCCAGTAGTATCGGGACAGGGGAGGCCTACGAGCAGTACTTC.

This chain joins TRBV9 and TRBJ1-2; D unresolved. Trimming pared 4 bases from V and 4 bases from J, leaving 17 bases between. From germline, CDR1 is SGDLS and CDR2 YYNGEE. This CDR3 spans 15 amino acids. This chain's CDR3 is CASSQVDRVSYGYTF. The CDR3, as DNA: TGTGCCAGCAGCCAAGTAGATCGGGTTTCCTATGGCTACACCTTC.

The gene calls are TRBV15 and TRBJ2-7, with 9 bases fitting TRBD1. The junction had 3 bases not matched to a gene; V was cut back by 1 base and J by 2 bases. The CDR3 consists of 15 residues. In germline, CDR1 is LNHNV, CDR2 YYDKDF (reference sequence). The CDR3 spells CATSRGQGGTYEQYF. CDR3 DNA sequence: TGTGCCACCAGCAGAGGACAGGGGGGGACCTACGAGCAGTACTTC.

The V and J genes are TRBV12-3 or TRBV12-4 and TRBJ1-2, with 7 bases matching TRBD1. J was trimmed by 4 bases and V by 7 bases; bases with no gene match: 3. The CDR3 has 12 residues. This CDR3 reads CASMTGRYGYTF. The CDR3 DNA sequence: TGTGCCAGCATGACAGGGCGCTATGGCTACACCTTC.